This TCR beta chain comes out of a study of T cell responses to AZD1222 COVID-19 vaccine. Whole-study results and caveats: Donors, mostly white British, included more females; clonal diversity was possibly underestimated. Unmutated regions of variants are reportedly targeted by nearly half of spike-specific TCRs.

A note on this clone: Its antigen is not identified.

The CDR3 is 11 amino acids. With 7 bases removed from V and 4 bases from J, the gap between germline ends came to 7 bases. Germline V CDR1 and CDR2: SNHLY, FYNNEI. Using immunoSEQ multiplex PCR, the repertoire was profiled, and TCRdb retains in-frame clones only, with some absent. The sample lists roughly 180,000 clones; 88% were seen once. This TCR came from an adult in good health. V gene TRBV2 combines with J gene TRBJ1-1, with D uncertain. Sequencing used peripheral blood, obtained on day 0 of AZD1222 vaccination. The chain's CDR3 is CASTSSTEAFF. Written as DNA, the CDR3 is TGTGCCAGCACCTCCAGCACTGAAGCTTTCTTT.